The 8 T cell receptor beta chains listed next were all sequenced from one sample in a study of T cell clonotyping in hematopoietic cell transplantation. The table came from immunoSEQ multiplex PCR; TCRdb's copy has only in-frame clones and leaves some out. The sample has approximately 17,000 clones, roughly 58% seen once. Sequencing was performed on PBMCs, taken 30 days after allogeneic stem cell transplant. The receptors shown here come from a male patient in his forties or fifties who had an allogeneic stem cell transplant from an unrelated donor, so T cells may come from the graft donor. Some clones in this sample may be carry-over from other donors' samples.

This rearrangement joins TRBV7-2 to TRBJ2-7; 12 positions match TRBD1. The germline CDR1 and CDR2 sequences are SGHTA and FQGNSA. The CDR3 has 15 residues. Germline trimming cut 5 bases from V and 4 bases from J; bases unmatched to any gene: 6. In DNA form, the CDR3 reads TGTGCCAGCAGCACAGGGACAGGGGGCTCATACGAGCAGTACTTC. Translated, it gives CASSTGTGGSYEQYF.

The genes are TRBV5-1 and TRBJ1-1; 11 nucleotides agree with TRBD1. Germline V gene lookup returns CDR1 SGHRS and CDR2 YFSETQ. This CDR3 comprises 14 residues. The V and J ends lost 6 bases and 4 bases, in that order; junction bases with no gene match: 5. For the CDR3, the DNA is TGCGCCAGCAACCAGGGACAGGGGGGCACTGAAGCTTTCTTT. Its translation: CASNQGQGGTEAFF.

The chain couples TRBV2 to TRBJ2-2; D is possibly TRBD1 (6 bases). The CDR3 covers 14 residues. Deletions cut 6 bases from V and 4 bases from J, with 12 bases between. Germline values: CDR1 SNHLY, CDR2 FYNNEI. The CDR3, as DNA: TGTGCCAGCAGAGAACAGGGCTCCACCGGGGAGCTGTTTTTT. Residues: CASREQGSTGELFF.

The J gene is TRBJ1-6, the V gene TRBV29-1; perhaps TRBD1 as D (6 bases). Germline loops: CDR1 SQVTM, CDR2 ANQGSEA. The CDR3 is made up of 14 amino acids. Trimming shortened V by 5 bases and J by 4 bases, and 12 bases separated the two germline ends. CDR3 nucleotides: TGCAGCGTTAGAACAGGGACATATAATTCACCCCTCCACTTT. This sequence encodes CSVRTGTYNSPLHF.

With respect to this clone: This specimen includes other DNA sequences encoding the same CDR3. The rearrangement joins TRBV7-6 to TRBJ1-5; tentatively, D is TRBD1 (5 bases). The CDR3 length is 15 residues. The germline V and J ends were trimmed by 3 bases and 7 bases, with 16 bases remaining between them. Germline V gene data show CDR1 as SGHVS and CDR2 as FNYEAQ. CDR3 amino acids: CASSFGQGAGQPQHF. The CDR3 DNA follows: TGTGCCAGCAGCTTCGGCCAGGGAGCGGGACAGCCCCAGCATTTT.

In regard to this clone: A read error may produce the germline difference seen at one junction end. This chain joins TRBV4-1 and TRBJ2-2; 8 bases are shared with TRBD1. There are 17 residues in the CDR3. Germline V CDR1 and CDR2: MGHRA, YSYEKL. The CDR3 DNA reads as TGCGCCGGCAGCCAAGTGACAGGGGCATATGTCGCCGGGGAGCTGTTTTTT. Residues: CAGSQVTGAYVAGELFF.

This chain links TRBV30 with TRBJ1-4; possibly TRBD1 for D (5 bases). Germline V gene lookup returns CDR1 GTSNPN and CDR2 SVGIG (reference sequence). This CDR3 is built from 14 residues. With 3 bases removed from V and 5 bases from J, the gap between germline ends came to 13 bases. CDR3 sequence: CAWRFGWGNEKLFF. In DNA, the CDR3 is TGTGCCTGGAGATTCGGATGGGGGAATGAAAAACTGTTTTTT.

The chain carries TRBV30 and TRBJ2-2; the D gene could be TRBD1 or TRBD2 (5 bases each). This CDR3 has 14 residues. Trimming took 5 bases from V and 4 from J, leaving 14 bases between them. The germline V gene has CDR1 GTSNPN and CDR2 SVGIG (reference sequence). CDR3 amino acids: CAWERDVGTGELFF. DNA of the CDR3: TGTGCCTGGGAAAGGGACGTAGGCACCGGGGAGCTGTTTTTT.